This T cell receptor (beta chain) was captured by sequencing in a study of T cell repertoires in cytomegalovirus infection (dated by TCRdb to between 2018 and 2021). Concerning the study at large: Donor HLA type was relevant to the analysis, because carriage of CMV infection together with the matching HLA type was indicated by public TCR beta signatures. Paper-wide results and their limitations: The ex vivo response was dominated by HLA-C-restricted CMV-specific TCR beta clonotypes, which also provided the single most frequent clonotype in two of eight donors. Carriers of CMV infection plus the relevant HLA type were discriminated by the cumulative frequency of public TCR beta family members in the study cohort and in an independent approximately 360-donor cohort.

The germline V end is reduced by 5 bases and the J end by 9 bases; junction bases left unmatched: 9. From the germline V gene, CDR1 is SGHVS and CDR2 is FQNEAQ. Including cysteine and phenylalanine, the CDR3 has 16 amino acids. The retained sequence is limited to the CDR3, 48 bases, with the frame set at the first base. The sequencer was an Illumina HiSeq 1500. TCRdb cleaned the public reads at Q25 with fastp, built clones with MiXCR and kept in-frame beta chains. Under each unique CDR3 protein, matching rows form one entry showing the most common genes and DNA. This sample comprises about 680,000 distinct CDR3 sequences, about 24% of them detected only once. 7% to 9% of the sample is in the top ten clones. The table lists this clonotype with many counts. Its antigen is currently not known. No base quality values were provided; no much bigger clone lies one nucleotide off.

The chain was built from TRBV7-8 and TRBJ2-5; 16 bases in the middle match TRBD2. Sequenced input: CD8+ T cells from PBMCs. The sequence came from a human donor in good health (CMV status not recorded). Some clones in this sample may be carry-over from other donors' samples. Here the CDR3 is given as CASSLGLAGGKRAQYF. The nucleotide sequence is given as TGTGCCAGCAGCCTGGGACTAGCGGGGGGGAAGCGGGCCCAGTACTTC.